Below, 20 T cell receptor beta chains from the same sample are listed, as sequenced in a study of cytomegalovirus exposure and HLA in healthy donors. PCR was performed using 60 Vbeta and 13 Jbeta primers. Assay used: immunoSEQ multiplex PCR; TCRdb lists only in-frame clones, some missing. The data contain roughly 100,000 clones, approximately 66% of them seen just once; the ten biggest clones take up under 3.5%. Material: PBMCs. Receptors originate from a woman aged 50 to 60 in good health and CMV-seronegative.

The chain employs TRBV7-9 and TRBJ2-1; D call uncertain. The CDR3 totals 12 residues. Germline V gene sequence: CDR1 SEHNR, CDR2 FQNEAQ (reference sequence). V was pared by 5 bases and J by 6 bases, with 8 bases between. Here the CDR3 DNA reads TGTGCCAGCAGCAACGGGTTCAATGAGCAGTTCTTC. Translating gives CASSNGFNEQFF.

This clone was detected a few times. This chain uses TRBV27 with TRBJ1-2, with 8 bases fitting TRBD1. This CDR3 has 13 residues. Germline V gene data show CDR1 as MNHEY and CDR2 as SMNVEV (reference sequence). After removal of 5 bases from V and 6 bases from J, the junction contained 5 bases not matched to a gene. DNA of the CDR3: TGTGCCAGCAGTCCATCAGGGGGCCATGGCTACACCTTC. Translating gives CASSPSGGHGYTF.

This clone was detected a few times. This rearrangement joins TRBV15 to TRBJ2-7; 9 bases are a match to TRBD1. CDR1 and CDR2 from the germline V gene are LNHNV and YYDKDF (reference sequence). There are 15 residues in the CDR3. V lost 4 bases, J lost 2 bases, and 6 bases stayed unmatched. The CDR3 region is CATSTNRGPTYEQYF. CDR3 nucleotides: TGTGCCACCAGCACCAACAGGGGGCCCACCTACGAGCAGTACTTC.

The count of this clone is one. The V call is TRBV5-1, the J call TRBJ2-7; a weak D match, TRBD2 (5 bases). The CDR3 contains 14 residues. The V end lost 0 bases, the J end lost 2 bases, and 9 bases lay between the germline ends. The germline gives CDR1 SGHRS, CDR2 YFSETQ. The CDR3 DNA reads as TGCGCCAGCAGCTTGGAAGAGGGAGCCTACGAGCAGTACTTC. It codes for CASSLEEGAYEQYF.

This clone came up a few times. This chain links TRBV6-1 with TRBJ1-3; no reliable D call. Germline V CDR1 and CDR2: MNHNS, SASEGT. V lost 3 bases, J lost 0 bases, and 9 bases lay in between. This CDR3 region has 15 residues. CDR3 bases: TGTGCCAGCAGTGATTCGGGTCTCTCTGGAAACACCATATATTTT. It specifies CASSDSGLSGNTIYF.

This clone was found once. The chain has TRBV18 and TRBJ2-6; D call uncertain. Germline-derived CDR1 and CDR2 are KGHSH and LQKENI. Trimming left V 6 bases short and J 2 bases short, with 14 bases between. The CDR3 loop spans 16 amino acids. CDR3 nucleotide sequence: TGTGCCAGCTCCCCCAGGCCTCCGGCTGGGGCCAACGTCCTGACTTTC. As protein: CASSPRPPAGANVLTF.

The chain carries TRBV5-5 and TRBJ1-5; no clear D gene. This CDR3 contains 14 residues. Trimming removed 1 base at V and 5 bases at J, with 10 bases between. The germline V gene has CDR1 SGHKS and CDR2 YYEKEE (reference sequence). CDR3 in DNA: TGTGCCAGCAGCTTGTTCGGTCGGGATCAGCCCCAGCATTTT. Its translation: CASSLFGRDQPQHF.

This chain uses TRBV10-1 with TRBJ2-3; possibly TRBD1 for D (6 bases). The CDR3 extends over 16 amino acids. Germline assignment: CDR1 WNHNN and CDR2 SYGVQD (reference sequence). V was shortened by 3 bases and J by 0 bases, with 13 bases between the two germline ends. The CDR3 is CASSEARGTSTDTQYF. Here the CDR3 DNA reads TGCGCCAGCAGTGAAGCGAGGGGGACCAGCACAGATACGCAGTATTTT.

This clone was observed a handful of times. The rearrangement joins TRBV9 to TRBJ2-2, with 10 bases matching TRBD2. Germline V gene data show CDR1 as SGDLS and CDR2 as YYNGEE. V trimming: 0 bases; J trimming: 6 bases; junction bases outside the gene matches: 5. This CDR3 region has 16 residues. The CDR3 bases are TGTGCCAGCAGCGTAGGGAGCGGGGGGGCCTCCGGGGAGCTGTTTTTT. Protein sequence: CASSVGSGGASGELFF.

V usage is TRBV2 and J usage is TRBJ2-1, with 8 bases lining up with TRBD2. The CDR3 is 20 amino acids. Germline V CDR1 and CDR2: SNHLY, FYNNEI. Trimming took 2 bases from V and 0 from J; bases not matched to a gene: 15. The CDR3 DNA reads TGTGCCAGCAGTGAAATTTTTACTAGCGGAGATGATAGCTCCTACAATGAGCAGTTCTTC. Translated, it gives CASSEIFTSGDDSSYNEQFF.

A word on this clone: At one end the junction does not follow the germline gene, possibly because of a read error. The chain recombines TRBV13 with TRBJ1-4; D might be TRBD1 (5 bases). Per the germline V gene, CDR1 is PRHDT and CDR2 is FYEKMQ (reference sequence). The CDR3 spans 15 residues. This chain's CDR3 is CVSTLRGGVTEKLFF. The CDR3 region has the DNA TGTGTCAGCACCCTCCGGGGGGGGGTTACTGAAAAACTGTTTTTT. Looking up the rest from reference TRBV13 and TRBJ1-4 gives the full variable domain: AAGVIQSPRHLIKEKRETATLKCYPIPRHDTVYWYQQGPGQDPQFLISFYEKMQSDKGSIPDRFSAQQFSDYHSELNMSSLELGDSALYFCVSTLRGGVTEKLFFGSGTQLSVL.

This clone has only a few counts. This chain connects TRBV7-3 to TRBJ2-1, with 13 bases identical to TRBD2. V lost 5 bases to trimming and J lost 4 bases; unmatched junction nucleotides: 5. CDR1 and CDR2 (germline): SGHTA, FQGTGA. The CDR3 is 16 amino acids. The CDR3 sequence is CASSATSGRGYNEQFF. The CDR3 nucleotides read TGTGCCAGCAGCGCCACTAGCGGGAGGGGTTACAATGAGCAGTTCTTC.

The V call is TRBV19, the J call TRBJ2-7; 7 bases are shared with TRBD2. This CDR3 is built from 12 residues. V lost 8 bases to trimming and J lost 3 bases; unmatched junction nucleotides: 4. In germline, CDR1 is LNHDA, CDR2 SQIVND (reference sequence). The CDR3 DNA reads TGTGCCAGTCAAGGGAGGGGCTACGAGCAGTACTTC. Protein sequence: CASQGRGYEQYF.

V usage is TRBV5-6 and J usage is TRBJ2-1, with TRBD2 matching 7 bases. The CDR3 spans 15 residues. J gave up 4 bases and V 2 bases, and 6 bases lay outside the gene matches. The germline V gene encodes CDR1 SGHDT and CDR2 YYEEEE. Here the CDR3 DNA reads TGTGCCAGCAGCTTTGGCCTCGGGGGGTACAATGAGCAGTTCTTC. This translates into CASSFGLGGYNEQFF.

The genes are TRBV19 and TRBJ2-7; TRBD2 matches at 7 bases. The CDR3 is 15 residues long. Germline CDR1 is LNHDA and CDR2 is SQIVND (reference sequence). J gave up 3 bases and V 8 bases, and 13 bases lay outside the gene matches. The CDR3 spells CASRTKTGGGYEQYF. The CDR3 coding sequence is TGTGCCAGTCGTACTAAGACCGGCGGGGGCTACGAGCAGTACTTC.

J is TRBJ1-2 and V is TRBV18, with D possibly matching TRBD1 (5 bases). The CDR3 is 13 amino acids. The germline V gene has CDR1 KGHSH and CDR2 LQKENI. V was shortened by 1 base and J by 6 bases, with 9 bases between the two germline ends. This chain's CDR3 is CASSPRGGDGYTF. For the CDR3, the DNA is TGTGCCAGCTCACCACGTGGGGGGGATGGCTACACCTTC.

This CDR3 is CAIREQGAGSGYTF. In nucleotides, the CDR3 is TGTGCCATCAGGGAACAGGGGGCGGGAAGTGGCTACACCTTC. The chain combines TRBV10-3 with TRBJ1-2, with TRBD1 matching 9 bases. J was trimmed by 7 bases and V by 6 bases; bases with no gene match: 9. The germline V gene has CDR1 ENHRY and CDR2 SYGVKD. The CDR3 sequence is 14 residues long.

This rearrangement joins TRBV6-5 to TRBJ2-1; 11 nucleotides match TRBD1. The CDR3 covers 14 residues. Trimming at V came to 8 bases and at J to 7 bases, leaving 7 bases not matched to a gene. The germline gives CDR1 MNHEY, CDR2 SVGAGI. This chain's CDR3 is CASGGGTGGNEQFF. The CDR3, as DNA: TGTGCCAGCGGGGGCGGGACAGGGGGTAATGAGCAGTTCTTC.

This clone was detected only a few times. This rearrangement joins TRBV5-1 to TRBJ1-2; D is ambiguous. V was pared by 3 bases and J by 4 bases, with 25 bases between. Per the germline V gene, CDR1 is SGHRS and CDR2 is YFSETQ. The CDR3 sequence is 18 residues long. CDR3 in amino acids: CASSWFPIAVPLVYGYTF. In DNA, the CDR3 is TGCGCCAGCAGCTGGTTTCCCATTGCGGTTCCACTAGTCTATGGCTACACCTTC.

V gene TRBV9 combines with J gene TRBJ2-1, with 12 bases matching TRBD2. V gave up 4 bases and J gave up 13 bases; unmatched junction bases: 9. This CDR3 comprises 14 residues. Germline CDR1 SGDLS, CDR2 YYNGEE. CDR3 region: CASSPRLAGGLQFF. The CDR3 DNA follows: TGTGCCAGCAGCCCGCGGCTAGCGGGAGGGCTACAGTTCTTC.